The next 3 T cell receptor beta chains were all read from a single sample in a study of T cells after yellow fever vaccination. TCRdb reprocessed the 5' RACE reads via MiXCR and lists one record per CDR3 protein. The data contain more than 300,000 distinct CDR3 sequences, around 6.8% of them singletons. The sequencing used PBMCs, collected more than 35 days after the first yellow fever vaccination. The receptors derive from a man aged 18 to 29 who received the YFV17D yellow fever vaccine.

The chain recombines TRBV27 with TRBJ1-6; 8 bases fit TRBD1. Trimming at V came to 7 bases and at J to 3 bases, leaving 11 bases not matched to a gene. This CDR3 is 17 amino acids long. CDR1 MNHEY and CDR2 SMNVEV come from the germline V gene (reference sequence). CDR3 bases: TGTGCCAGCAACCTAAATGGACAGGGCCTCTATAATTCACCCCTCCACTTT. Protein sequence: CASNLNGQGLYNSPLHF.

J is TRBJ2-5 and V is TRBV5-5; TRBD1 might be the D (6 bases). The CDR3 length is 14 residues. The V end lost 1 base, the J end lost 6 bases, and 13 bases lay between the germline ends. Germline lookup yields CDR1 SGHKS and CDR2 YYEKEE (reference sequence). CDR3 loop: CASSLTGFGKTQYF. CDR3 DNA: TGTGCCAGCAGCTTGACAGGGTTCGGGAAGACCCAGTACTTC.

At least ten counts were recorded for this clonotype. This chain uses TRBV5-1 with TRBJ2-2, with 8 nucleotides matching TRBD1. There are 15 residues in the CDR3. V shed 2 bases, J shed 7 bases, and the junction held 7 bases outside the gene matches. The germline gives CDR1 SGHRS, CDR2 YFSETQ. The CDR3 protein is CASSFSGGAVGELFF. CDR3 DNA sequence: TGCGCCAGCAGCTTTTCAGGGGGCGCGGTCGGGGAGCTGTTTTTT.